The rows below give T cell receptor beta chains drawn from one sample of a study of metastatic and nonmetastatic thyroid tumors. From the PCR reads, TCRdb re-called clones with MiXCR. The table records some 41,000 clones, 3% to 3.5% of them present only once. Sequencing used blood. These receptors were collected from a female donor with papillary thyroid cancer or a benign thyroid nodule (not recorded which). Some clones in this sample may be carry-over from other donors' samples. CDR3s include the opening cysteine and the closing phenylalanine or tryptophan. D genes are given only for firm matches. Rows give clone size only sometimes, using once, few, many, or a class for an expanded clone.

clone size	V gene	J gene	D gene	CDR3 protein	CDR3 DNA
few	TRBV2	TRBJ1-6	.	CARESIQGSPLHF	TGTGCCAGAGAAAGTATTCAAGGTTCACCCCTCCACTTT
.	TRBV7-3	TRBJ1-2	.	CASSLRAGRNGYTF	TGTGCCAGCAGCTTAAGGGCGGGAAGAAATGGCTACACCTTC
few	TRBV6-1	TRBJ1-3	.	CASTRASGSGNTIYF	TGTGCCAGCACCCGCGCATCAGGGTCTGGAAACACCATATATTTT
.	TRBV30	TRBJ1-6	.	CAWSGEVITPLHF	TGTGCCTGGAGTGGGGAGGTTATAACACCCCTCCACTTT
few	TRBV10-3	TRBJ1-2	.	CAISDMGAYGYTF	TGTGCCATCAGTGATATGGGAGCCTATGGCTACACCTTC
.	TRBV7-3	TRBJ2-6	TRBD1	CASTQDRAGGANVLTF	TGTGCCAGCACCCAAGACAGGGCTGGTGGGGCCAACGTCCTGACTTTC
.	TRBV11-2	TRBJ1-2	TRBD1	CASSYNTVTGDSGYTF	TGTGCCAGCAGTTATAACACCGTGACAGGGGACTCTGGCTACACCTTC
many	TRBV20-1	TRBJ2-7	.	CSARDLNWGNSNEQYF	TGCAGTGCTAGAGATCTCAATTGGGGGAATTCTAACGAGCAGTACTTC
few	TRBV13	TRBJ1-3	.	CASSLGGNPGAGNTIYF	TGTGCCAGCAGCTTAGGGGGAAACCCGGGGGCTGGAAACACCATATATTTT
many	TRBV24-1	TRBJ2-5	TRBD1	CATSDQKGDRGRETQYF	TGTGCCACCAGTGATCAAAAAGGGGACAGGGGAAGAGAGACCCAGTACTTC
few	TRBV15	TRBJ2-7	.	CATSAGGGYEQYF	TGTGCCACCAGCGCTGGGGGGGGCTACGAGCAATACTTC
many	TRBV4-1	TRBJ1-3	TRBD1	CASGTGGNSGNTIYF	TGCGCCAGCGGGACAGGGGGAAACTCTGGAAACACCATATATTTT
few	TRBV4-1	TRBJ1-3	.	CASSLLRTAGNTIYF	TGCGCCAGCAGCCTCCTCCGGACGGCTGGAAACACCATATATTTT
few	TRBV29-1	TRBJ2-3	.	CSAEGFGEYTQYF	TGCAGCGCCGAGGGGTTCGGGGAATATACGCAGTATTTT
medium-sized	TRBV9	TRBJ2-3	.	CASSVDSGSADTQYF	TGTGCCAGCAGCGTAGACTCAGGGTCGGCAGATACGCAGTATTTT
.	TRBV25-1	TRBJ2-3	TRBD1	CASSRTGGRDTQYF	TGTGCCAGCAGCCGAACAGGGGGAAGAGATACGCAGTATTTT
few	TRBV6-4	TRBJ2-5	.	CASIPGTSRAGTQYF	TGTGCCAGCATTCCCGGAACGTCGCGGGCAGGGACCCAGTACTTC
many	TRBV9	TRBJ2-3	.	CASSVGTGSDTQYF	TGTGCCAGCAGCGTAGGGACCGGATCAGATACGCAGTATTTT
.	TRBV5-1	TRBJ2-3	.	CASSLEQITDTQYF	TGCGCCAGCAGCTTGGAGCAGATCACAGATACGCAGTATTTT
few	TRBV7-9	TRBJ2-5	TRBD2	CANSLGLAEYQETQYF	TGTGCCAACAGCTTAGGACTAGCGGAATACCAAGAGACCCAGTACTTC
many	TRBV3-1	TRBJ2-7	TRBD1	CASSQGTGRSEQYF	TGTGCCAGCAGCCAAGGGACAGGGCGTTCCGAGCAGTACTTC
.	TRBV7-3	TRBJ2-3	TRBD1	CASSLMGTGNTDTQYF	TGTGCCAGCAGCTTAATGGGGACAGGGAACACAGATACGCAGTATTTT
many	TRBV12-3/TRBV12-4	TRBJ1-2	.	CASSLESWAGIYGYTF	TGTGCCAGCAGTTTGGAGTCGTGGGCGGGGATCTATGGCTACACCTTC
few	TRBV11-3	TRBJ2-7	.	CASSLDVSENYEQYF	TGTGCCAGCAGCTTAGATGTTTCGGAGAACTACGAGCAGTACTTC
few	TRBV6-1	TRBJ1-1	.	CASMGGSYTEAFF	TGTGCCAGCATGGGGGGCAGTTACACTGAAGCTTTCTTT
many	TRBV6-1	TRBJ2-5	.	CASSPEIWETQYF	TGTGCCAGCAGCCCAGAGATTTGGGAGACCCAGTACTTC
.	TRBV27	TRBJ2-7	TRBD2	CASSLSAGGPYEQYF	TGTGCCAGCAGTTTATCTGCGGGAGGCCCCTACGAGCAGTACTTC
few	TRBV6-1	TRBJ1-4	.	CATLGGDEKLFF	TGTGCCACCCTCGGAGGGGATGAAAAACTGTTTTTT
.	TRBV6-1	TRBJ1-1	.	CASRGHSNTEAFF	TGTGCCAGCAGGGGACACTCGAACACTGAAGCTTTCTTT
few	TRBV7-9	TRBJ1-1	TRBD1	CASSRTGTEATEAFF	TGCGCCAGCAGCAGAACCGGGACAGAGGCCACTGAAGCTTTCTTT
.	TRBV6-1	TRBJ2-7	TRBD2	CASSEIYVGLDRPTLQYF	TGTGCCAGCAGTGAAATTTACGTGGGACTAGACCGACCTACGCTGCAGTACTTC
many	TRBV20-1	TRBJ1-2	TRBD1	CSATGDSYTF	TGCAGTGCCACCGGGGACAGCTACACCTTT
medium-sized	TRBV19	TRBJ1-5	.	CASSMPQRDQPQHF	TGTGCCAGTAGTATGCCACAGAGGGATCAGCCCCAGCATTTT
many	TRBV7-9	TRBJ2-7	.	CASSLAGGATYEQYF	TGTGCCAGCAGCTTAGCCGGAGGCGCGACCTACGAGCAGTACTTC
few	TRBV20-1	TRBJ1-1	.	CSADGQLENTEAFF	TGCAGTGCTGACGGACAGCTAGAGAACACTGAAGCTTTCTTT
medium-sized	TRBV4-1	TRBJ1-5	.	CASSQGGGPQHF	TGCGCCAGCAGCCAAGGGGGGGGGCCCCAGCATTTT